This TCR beta chain was captured by sequencing in a study of human versus mouse CDR3 diversity and MHC coevolution. Whole-study context: Reportedly, immunoSEQ detects one in 200,000 T cells with minimized PCR bias. Study-wide findings and caveats: By iCHAO1, human TCR beta clonotypes numbered about 1.6 million, the most.

Naive CD4 T cells were sorted as CD45RO-negative, CD62L-positive. Libraries were prepared by immunoSEQ multiplex PCR; TCRdb keeps only in-frame clonotypes and omits some of them. The table includes roughly 80,000 clones, 85% to 95% detected once. About this clone itself: Antigen: not known.

Germline lookup yields CDR1 KGHSH and CDR2 LQKENI. Trimming shortened V by 6 bases and J by 7 bases, and 19 bases separated the two germline ends. The CDR3 extends over 15 amino acids. The sequence was collected from a person aged 25-75 years in good health. The chain has TRBV18 and TRBJ2-4, with TRBD2 as a possible D gene (7 bases). Sequencing was performed on naive CD4+ T cells from blood. As for subset: CD45RO-negative CD62L-positive naive CD4 T cells. This CDR3 reads CASSQRGALGNIQYF. DNA of the CDR3: TGTGCCAGCTCCCAACGGGGGGCACTGGGGAACATTCAGTACTTC. Filled out from reference TRBV18 and TRBJ2-4, the complete variable domain reads NAGVMQNPRHLVRRRGQEARLRCSPMKGHSHVYWYRQLPEEGLKFMVYLQKENIIDESGMPKERFSAEFPKEGPSILRIQQVVRGDSAAYFCASSQRGALGNIQYFGAGTRLSVL.